The next 7 T cell receptor beta chains were all read from a single sample in a study of blood T cell repertoires in COVID-19. The table came from immunoSEQ multiplex PCR; TCRdb's copy has only in-frame clones and leaves some out. Among a few hundred thousand clones listed, approximately 90% were seen once. The specimen was PBMCs or T cells enriched from blood (not recorded which). The receptors come from a woman between 40 and 55 years old who had recovered from COVID-19.

V is TRBV4-3 and J is TRBJ2-5; 7 nucleotides agree with TRBD2. Germline V gene data show CDR1 as LGHNA and CDR2 as YSLEER. The CDR3 consists of 14 residues. The V segment lost 0 bases and the J segment 5 bases; nucleotides outside the gene matches: 3. The CDR3 here is CASSQDLGGETQYF. CDR3 in DNA: TGCGCCAGCAGCCAAGATCTCGGGGGGGAGACCCAGTACTTC.

The J gene is TRBJ2-7, the V gene TRBV9; 9 bases agree with TRBD2. Germline-derived CDR1 and CDR2 are SGDLS and YYNGEE. This CDR3 comprises 15 residues. V was pared by 0 bases and J by 3 bases, with 4 bases of the junction left unmatched. CDR3 coding DNA: TGTGCCAGCAGCGTAGCTGGCGGGGGGGTCTACGAGCAGTACTTC. It specifies CASSVAGGGVYEQYF.

J is TRBJ1-2 and V is TRBV7-8, with TRBD1 as a possible D gene (5 bases). CDR1 and CDR2 (germline): SGHVS, FQNEAQ. This CDR3 region has 16 residues. The ends were cut back, 5 bases at V and 4 bases at J, with 20 bases in the middle. The CDR3 loop is CASSPRSGAEGYGYTF. CDR3 bases: TGTGCCAGCAGCCCCCGCAGCGGGGCTGAGGGCTATGGCTACACCTTC.

The chain carries TRBV28 and TRBJ2-1; 9 bases agree with TRBD2. Losses at the gene ends were 3 bases for V and 4 bases for J; bases not matched to a gene: 1. CDR1 is MDHEN and CDR2 is SYDVKM in the germline V gene. The CDR3 totals 14 residues. As DNA, the CDR3 is TGTGCCAGCAGTTTTAGCGGGGGTTACAATGAGCAGTTCTTC. It codes for CASSFSGGYNEQFF.

The chain has TRBV5-4 and TRBJ2-7, with 10 bases that match TRBD1. This CDR3 comprises 15 residues. Looked up from germline, CDR1 is SGHNT and CDR2 is YYREEE (reference sequence). Trimming at V came to 4 bases and at J to 6 bases, leaving 10 bases not matched to a gene. CDR3 nucleotides: TGTGCCAGCAGCCGAACGGGACAGGGGAAGGGCGAGCAGTACTTC. Protein: CASSRTGQGKGEQYF.

This chain uses TRBV11-2 with TRBJ2-4; 7 nucleotides line up with TRBD2. The CDR3 runs 17 residues. The germline gives CDR1 SGHAT, CDR2 FQNNGV. V lost 0 bases, J lost 4 bases, and 9 bases stayed unmatched. The CDR3 DNA is TGTGCCAGCAGCTTAGACTCTGGGCAAGCGGGGAAAAACATTCAGTACTTC. Amino acid sequence: CASSLDSGQAGKNIQYF.

The chain recombines TRBV5-4 with TRBJ1-2; D may be TRBD1 (5 bases). The CDR3 runs 15 residues. The germline V gene encodes CDR1 SGHNT and CDR2 YYREEE (reference sequence). The germline V and J ends were trimmed by 4 bases and 4 bases, with 17 bases remaining between them. The CDR3 reads CASSPVPDTGYGYTF. CDR3 in DNA: TGTGCCAGCAGCCCGGTCCCGGACACAGGCTATGGCTACACCTTC.